Each of the 4 T cell receptor beta chains below was sequenced from the same sample in a study of blood T cell repertoires in COVID-19. The assay was immunoSEQ multiplex PCR, and TCRdb's table has in-frame clones only and misses some. The sample includes roughly 410,000 clones, approximately 88% seen only once; the top ten take approximately 1.2%. The sequencing sample was made of peripheral blood. These receptor sequences come from a man aged 35-49 years with acute or convalescent COVID-19.

The chain employs TRBV7-9 and TRBJ1-1, with 8 bases matching TRBD1. The V segment lost 7 bases and the J segment 4 bases; nucleotides outside the gene matches: 8. In germline, CDR1 is SEHNR, CDR2 FQNEAQ (reference sequence). The CDR3 totals 14 residues. The DNA for the CDR3 is TGTGCCAGCAACCTACAGGGGGGCGGCACTGAAGCTTTCTTT. Encoded protein: CASNLQGGGTEAFF.

This chain uses TRBV28 with TRBJ2-1; TRBD2 aligns across 9 bases. Germline V gene data show CDR1 as MDHEN and CDR2 as SYDVKM. CDR3 length: 16 residues. Germline trimming cut 8 bases from V and 5 bases from J; bases unmatched to any gene: 13. The CDR3 spells CASSQRLAEPDNEQFF. For the CDR3, the DNA is TGTGCCAGCTCACAGAGACTAGCGGAGCCGGACAATGAGCAGTTCTTC.

CDR3 residues: CASSRFRMSGNTEAFF. The CDR3 nucleotides are TGTGCCAGTAGTCGATTCAGGATGTCAGGGAACACTGAAGCTTTCTTT. V and J are TRBV19 and TRBJ1-1, with D hard to call. The germline gives CDR1 LNHDA, CDR2 SQIVND (reference sequence). This CDR3 is 16 amino acids long. Trimming took 5 bases from V and 1 from J, leaving 17 bases between them. Filled out from reference TRBV19 and TRBJ1-1, the complete variable domain reads DGGITQSPKYLFRKEGQNVTLSCEQNLNHDAMYWYRQDPGQGLRLIYYSQIVNDFQKGDIAEGYSVSREKKESFPLTVTSAQKNPTAFYLCASSRFRMSGNTEAFFGQGTRLTVV.

This clone was counted only a few times. The chain joins TRBV14 to TRBJ1-4; no firm D call. V was shortened by 4 bases and J by 3 bases, with 6 bases between the two germline ends. This CDR3 has 13 amino acids. The germline gives CDR1 SGHDN, CDR2 FVKESK. The CDR3 loop is CASSRASNEKLFF. CDR3 sequence (DNA): TGTGCCAGCAGCCGAGCTTCTAATGAAAAACTGTTTTTT.